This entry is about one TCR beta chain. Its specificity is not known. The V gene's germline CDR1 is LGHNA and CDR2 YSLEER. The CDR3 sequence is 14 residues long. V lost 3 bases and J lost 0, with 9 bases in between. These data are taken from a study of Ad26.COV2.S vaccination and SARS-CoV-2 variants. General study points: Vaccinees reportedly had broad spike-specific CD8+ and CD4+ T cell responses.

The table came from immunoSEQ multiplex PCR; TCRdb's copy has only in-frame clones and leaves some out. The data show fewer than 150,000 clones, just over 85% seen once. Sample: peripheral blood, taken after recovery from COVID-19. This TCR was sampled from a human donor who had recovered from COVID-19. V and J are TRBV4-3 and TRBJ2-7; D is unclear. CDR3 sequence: CASSHTVSSYEQYF. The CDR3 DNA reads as TGCGCCAGCAGCCACACAGTGAGCTCCTACGAGCAGTACTTC.